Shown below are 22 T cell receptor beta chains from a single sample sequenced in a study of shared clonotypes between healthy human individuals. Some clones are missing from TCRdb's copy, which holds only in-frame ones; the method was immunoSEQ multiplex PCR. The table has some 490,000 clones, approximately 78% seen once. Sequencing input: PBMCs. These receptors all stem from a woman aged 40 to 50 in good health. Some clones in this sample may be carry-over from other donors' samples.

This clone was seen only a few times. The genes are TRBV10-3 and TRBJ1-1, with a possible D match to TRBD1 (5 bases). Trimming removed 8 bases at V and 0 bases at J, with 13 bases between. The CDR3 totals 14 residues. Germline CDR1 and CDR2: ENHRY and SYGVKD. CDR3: CAIGFGGVNTEAFF. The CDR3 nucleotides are TGTGCCATCGGCTTCGGGGGGGTGAACACTGAAGCTTTCTTT.

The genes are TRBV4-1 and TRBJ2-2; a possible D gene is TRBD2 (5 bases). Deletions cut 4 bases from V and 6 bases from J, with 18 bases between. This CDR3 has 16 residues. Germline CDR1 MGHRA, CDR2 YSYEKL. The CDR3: CASSPRLGPGAGELFF. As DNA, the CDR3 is TGCGCCAGCAGCCCTCGACTGGGCCCCGGGGCCGGGGAGCTGTTTTTT.

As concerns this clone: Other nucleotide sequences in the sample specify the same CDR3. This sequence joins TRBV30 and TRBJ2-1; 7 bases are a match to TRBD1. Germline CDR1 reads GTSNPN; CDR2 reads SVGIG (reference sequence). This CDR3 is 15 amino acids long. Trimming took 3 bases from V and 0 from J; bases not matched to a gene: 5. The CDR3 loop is CAWRLSGGSYNEQFF. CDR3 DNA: TGTGCCTGGAGGCTGTCAGGGGGCTCCTACAATGAGCAGTTCTTC.

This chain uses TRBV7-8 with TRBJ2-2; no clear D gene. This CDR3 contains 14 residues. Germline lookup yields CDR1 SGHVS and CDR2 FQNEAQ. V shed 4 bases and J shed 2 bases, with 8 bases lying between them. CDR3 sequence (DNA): TGTGCCAGCAGCTCTTCGACAAACACCGGGGAGCTGTTTTTT. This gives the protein CASSSSTNTGELFF. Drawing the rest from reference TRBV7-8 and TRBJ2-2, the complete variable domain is GAGVSQSPRYKVAKRGQDVALRCDPISGHVSLFWYQQALGQGPEFLTYFQNEAQLDKSGLPSDRFFAERPEGSVSTLKIQRTQQEDSAVYLCASSSSTNTGELFFGEGSRLTVL.

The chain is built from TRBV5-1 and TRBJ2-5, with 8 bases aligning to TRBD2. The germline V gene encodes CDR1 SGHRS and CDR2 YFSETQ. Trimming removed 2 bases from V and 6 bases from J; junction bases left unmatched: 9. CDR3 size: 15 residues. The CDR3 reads CASSFDGRGGQTQYF. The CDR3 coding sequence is TGCGCCAGCAGCTTTGATGGTCGGGGGGGACAGACCCAGTACTTC. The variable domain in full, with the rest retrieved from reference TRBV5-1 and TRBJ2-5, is KAGVTQTPRYLIKTRGQQVTLSCSPISGHRSVSWYQQTPGQGLQFLFEYFSETQRNKGNFPGRFSGRQFSNSRSEMNVSTLELGDSALYLCASSFDGRGGQTQYFGPGTRLLVL.

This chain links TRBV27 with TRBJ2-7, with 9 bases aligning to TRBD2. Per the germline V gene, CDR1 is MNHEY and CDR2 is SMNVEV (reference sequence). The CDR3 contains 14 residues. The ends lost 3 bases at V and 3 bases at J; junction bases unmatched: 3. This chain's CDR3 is CASSLAGGGYEQYF. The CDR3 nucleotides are TGTGCCAGCAGTTTGGCGGGAGGGGGCTACGAGCAGTACTTC.

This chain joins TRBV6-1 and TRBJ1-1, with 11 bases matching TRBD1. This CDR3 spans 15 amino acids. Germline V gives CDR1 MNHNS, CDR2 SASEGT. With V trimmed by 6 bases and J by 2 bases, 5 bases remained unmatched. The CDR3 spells CASRDRGLGNTEAFF. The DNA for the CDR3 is TGTGCCAGCAGGGACAGGGGGCTTGGAAACACTGAAGCTTTCTTT.

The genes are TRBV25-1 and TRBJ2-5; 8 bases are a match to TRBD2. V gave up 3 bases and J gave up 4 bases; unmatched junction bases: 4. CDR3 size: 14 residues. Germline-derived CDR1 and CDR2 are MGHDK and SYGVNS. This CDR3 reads CASSDRLAGETQYF. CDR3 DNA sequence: TGTGCCAGCAGTGATCGGCTAGCGGGAGAGACCCAGTACTTC. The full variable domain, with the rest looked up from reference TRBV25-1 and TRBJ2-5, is EADIYQTPRYLVIGTGKKITLECSQTMGHDKMYWYQQDPGMELHLIHYSYGVNSTEKGDLSSESTVSRIRTEHFPLTLESARPSHTSQYLCASSDRLAGETQYFGPGTRLLVL.

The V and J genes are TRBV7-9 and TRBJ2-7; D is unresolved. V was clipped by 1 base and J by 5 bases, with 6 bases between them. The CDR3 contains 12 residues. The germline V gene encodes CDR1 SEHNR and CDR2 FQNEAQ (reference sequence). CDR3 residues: CASSLVGNEQYF. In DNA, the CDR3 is TGTGCCAGCAGCTTAGTGGGTAACGAGCAGTACTTC.

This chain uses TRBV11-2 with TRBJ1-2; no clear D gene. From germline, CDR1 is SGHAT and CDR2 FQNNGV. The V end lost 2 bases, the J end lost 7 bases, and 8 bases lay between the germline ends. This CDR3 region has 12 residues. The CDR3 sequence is CASSLNRGGYTF. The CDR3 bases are TGTGCCAGCAGCTTAAACAGAGGTGGCTACACCTTC.

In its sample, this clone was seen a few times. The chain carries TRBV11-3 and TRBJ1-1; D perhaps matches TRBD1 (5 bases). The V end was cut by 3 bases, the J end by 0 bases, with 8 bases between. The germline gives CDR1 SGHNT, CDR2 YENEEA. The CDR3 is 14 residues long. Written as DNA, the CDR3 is TGTGCCAGCAGCTTGACAGCCCTGAACACTGAAGCTTTCTTT. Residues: CASSLTALNTEAFF.

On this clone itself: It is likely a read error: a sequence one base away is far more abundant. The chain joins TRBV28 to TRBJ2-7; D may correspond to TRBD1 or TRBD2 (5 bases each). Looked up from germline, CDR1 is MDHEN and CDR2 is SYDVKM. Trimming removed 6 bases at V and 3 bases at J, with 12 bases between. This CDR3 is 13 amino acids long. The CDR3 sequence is CASSPGRDYEQYF. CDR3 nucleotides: TGTGCCAGCAGCCCGGGACGGGACTACGAGCAGTACTTC. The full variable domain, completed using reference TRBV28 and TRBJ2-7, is DVKVTQSSRYLVKRTGEKVFLECVQDMDHENMFWYRQDPGLGLRLIYFSYDVKMKEKGDIPEGYSVSREKKERFSLILESASTNQTSMYLCASSPGRDYEQYFGPGTRLTVT.

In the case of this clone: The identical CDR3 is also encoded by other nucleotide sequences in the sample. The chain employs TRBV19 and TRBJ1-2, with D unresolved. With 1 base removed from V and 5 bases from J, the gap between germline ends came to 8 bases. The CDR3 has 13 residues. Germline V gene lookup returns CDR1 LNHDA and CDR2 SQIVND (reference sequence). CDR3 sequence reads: CASSIVSQYGYTF. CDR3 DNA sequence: TGTGCCAGTAGTATAGTTTCACAGTATGGCTACACCTTC.

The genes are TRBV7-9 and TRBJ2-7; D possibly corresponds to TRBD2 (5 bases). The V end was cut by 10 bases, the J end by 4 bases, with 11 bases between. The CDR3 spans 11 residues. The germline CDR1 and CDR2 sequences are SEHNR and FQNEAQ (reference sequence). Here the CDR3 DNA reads TGTGCCACCGCGGAGGTTTACGAGCAGTACTTC. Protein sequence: CATAEVYEQYF.

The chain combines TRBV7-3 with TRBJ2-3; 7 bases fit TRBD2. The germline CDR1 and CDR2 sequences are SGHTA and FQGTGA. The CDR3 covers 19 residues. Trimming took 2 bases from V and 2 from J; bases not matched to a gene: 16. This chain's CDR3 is CASSLDGTGTTAITDTQYF. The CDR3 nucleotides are TGTGCCAGCAGCTTAGATGGGACCGGGACTACGGCGATCACAGATACGCAGTATTTT.

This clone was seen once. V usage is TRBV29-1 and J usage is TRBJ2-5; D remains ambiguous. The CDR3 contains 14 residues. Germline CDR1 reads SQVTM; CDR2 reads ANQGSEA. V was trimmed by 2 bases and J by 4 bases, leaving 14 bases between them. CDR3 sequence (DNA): TGCAGCGTTGAACCCCGGCAGGTTGGAGAGACCCAGTACTTC. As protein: CSVEPRQVGETQYF.

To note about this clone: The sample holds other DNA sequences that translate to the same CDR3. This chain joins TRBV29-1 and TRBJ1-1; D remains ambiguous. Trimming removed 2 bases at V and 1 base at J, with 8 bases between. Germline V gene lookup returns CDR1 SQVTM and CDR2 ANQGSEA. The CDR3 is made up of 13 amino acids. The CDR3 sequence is CSVEKWSNTEAFF. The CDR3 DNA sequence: TGCAGCGTTGAAAAATGGTCGAACACTGAAGCTTTCTTT.

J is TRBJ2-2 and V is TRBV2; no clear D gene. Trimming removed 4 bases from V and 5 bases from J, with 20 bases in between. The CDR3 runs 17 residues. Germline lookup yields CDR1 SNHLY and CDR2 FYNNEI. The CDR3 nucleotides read TGTGCCAGCAGTGGCAACAGTGGCGGAGCTGGGACCGGGGAGCTGTTTTTT. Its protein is CASSGNSGGAGTGELFF.

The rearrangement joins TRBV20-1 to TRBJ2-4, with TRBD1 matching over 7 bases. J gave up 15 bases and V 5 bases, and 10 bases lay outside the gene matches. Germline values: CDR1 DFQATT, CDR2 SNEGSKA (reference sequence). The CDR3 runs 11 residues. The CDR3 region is CSARLRDRRYF. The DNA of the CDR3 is TGCAGTGCTCGGCTAAGGGACAGAAGGTACTTC.

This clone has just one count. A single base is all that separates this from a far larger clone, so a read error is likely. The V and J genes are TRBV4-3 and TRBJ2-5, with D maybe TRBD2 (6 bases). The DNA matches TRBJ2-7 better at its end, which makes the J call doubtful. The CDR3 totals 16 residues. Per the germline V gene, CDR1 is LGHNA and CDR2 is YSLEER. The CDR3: CANSQGLSGLRAEQYF. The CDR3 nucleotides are TGCGCCAACAGCCAGGGATTATCGGGACTCCGGGCCGAGCAGTACTTC.

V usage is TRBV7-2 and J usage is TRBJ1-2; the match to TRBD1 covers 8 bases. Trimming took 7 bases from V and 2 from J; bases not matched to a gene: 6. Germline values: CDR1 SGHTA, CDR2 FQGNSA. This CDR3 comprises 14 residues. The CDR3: CASIPRQGNYGYTF. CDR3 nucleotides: TGTGCCAGCATCCCCAGACAGGGGAACTATGGCTACACCTTC.

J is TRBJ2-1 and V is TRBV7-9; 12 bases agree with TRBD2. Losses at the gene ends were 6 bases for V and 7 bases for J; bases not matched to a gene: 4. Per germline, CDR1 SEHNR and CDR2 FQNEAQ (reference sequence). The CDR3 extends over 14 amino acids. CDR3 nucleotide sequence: TGTGCCAGCAGTCTAGCGGGAGGGATGAATGAGCAGTTCTTC. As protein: CASSLAGGMNEQFF.